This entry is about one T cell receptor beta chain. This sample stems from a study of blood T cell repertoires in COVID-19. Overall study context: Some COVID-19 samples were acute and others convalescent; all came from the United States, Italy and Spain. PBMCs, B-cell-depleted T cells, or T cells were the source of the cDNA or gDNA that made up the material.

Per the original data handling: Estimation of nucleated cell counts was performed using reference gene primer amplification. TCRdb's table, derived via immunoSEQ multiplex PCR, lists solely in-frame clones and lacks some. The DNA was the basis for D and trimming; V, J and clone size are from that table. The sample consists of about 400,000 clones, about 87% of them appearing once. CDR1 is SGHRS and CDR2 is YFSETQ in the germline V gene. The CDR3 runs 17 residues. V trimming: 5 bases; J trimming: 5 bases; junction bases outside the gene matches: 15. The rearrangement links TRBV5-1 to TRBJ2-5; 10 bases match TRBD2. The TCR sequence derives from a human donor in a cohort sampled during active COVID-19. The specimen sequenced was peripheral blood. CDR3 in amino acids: CASRTERGGREDETQYF. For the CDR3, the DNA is TGCGCCAGCAGGACGGAGCGGGGGGGCCGGGAGGACGAGACCCAGTACTTC.